These T cell receptor beta chains were read from a single sample in a study of early T cells in non-severe SARS-CoV-2 infection. Each CDR3 protein is one row after TCRdb ran MiXCR on the 5' RACE reads. The repertoire holds around 70,000 distinct CDR3 sequences, 10% to 15% seen once, with 1.5% to 2% in the top ten. The sequencing sample was made of whole blood. These receptors originate from an adult who was a healthcare worker with PCR-confirmed SARS-CoV-2 infection or an uninfected control (not recorded which). Both conserved end residues are part of each CDR3. D genes are given only for firm matches. A clone size is listed for some rows: how often the clone was seen (once, few, many), or a class if it is expanded.

>TRBV12-3/TRBV12-4|few|TRBJ1-1|TRBD1
TGTGCCAGCAGTTTGGAGGGGGCGAACACTGAAGCTTTCTTT
CASSLEGANTEAFF
>TRBV12-3/TRBV12-4|many|TRBJ2-5|NA
TGTGCCAGCAGTGGAACAGGGTCCCAGTACTTC
CASSGTGSQYF
>TRBV11-2|few|TRBJ2-2|NA
TGTGCCAGCCTATTCCGGAATCCGGGCACCGGGGAGCTGTTTTTT
CASLFRNPGTGELFF
>TRBV12-3/TRBV12-4|NA|TRBJ1-2|NA
TGTGCCAGCATGGACAACGACTATGGCTACACCTTC
CASMDNDYGYTF
>TRBV12-3/TRBV12-4|NA|TRBJ2-3|NA
TGTGCCAGCAGAGCTCTACTCACAGATACGCAGTATTTT
CASRALLTDTQYF
>TRBV3-1|NA|TRBJ1-3|NA
TGTGCCAGCAGCCAAGTGGCAGGGGGAAACACCATATATTTT
CASSQVAGGNTIYF
>TRBV2|NA|TRBJ2-1|NA
TGTGCCGGGGGACGAGACCGCTACAATGAGCAGTTCTTC
CAGGRDRYNEQFF
>TRBV11-2|few|TRBJ2-7|NA
TGTGCCAGCAGGGGGACCGAGTACGAGCAGTACTTC
CASRGTEYEQYF
>TRBV6-6|few|TRBJ2-1|NA
TGTGCCAGCAGTTACACTAGCCTCAGCTCCTACAATGAGCAGTTCTTC
CASSYTSLSSYNEQFF
>TRBV5-1|NA|TRBJ2-3|NA
TGCGCCAGCAGCTTGGATGGTCCTAATACGCAGTATTTT
CASSLDGPNTQYF
>TRBV7-6|many|TRBJ1-4|TRBD1
TGTGCCAGCGGGGGATGGGACAGGGTTCGGTCTGCAACTAATGAAAAACTGTTTTTT
CASGGWDRVRSATNEKLFF
>TRBV2|NA|TRBJ1-6|NA
TGTGCCACCCGGGCTACCACCGATTCACCCCTCCACTTT
CATRATTDSPLHF
>TRBV7-9|many|TRBJ2-3|TRBD2
TGTGCCAGCAGCTCCGCCCTCGGGACTAGCGGCACAGATACGCAGTATTTT
CASSSALGTSGTDTQYF
>TRBV2|many|TRBJ1-1|NA
TGTGCCAGCAGTGGACATCTGAACACTGAAGCTTTCTTT
CASSGHLNTEAFF
>TRBV4-2|many|TRBJ2-5|TRBD2
TGTGCCAGCAGTCCGACCGGGACTACGGGAGGAGAGACCCAGTACTTC
CASSPTGTTGGETQYF
>TRBV6-1|NA|TRBJ2-1|NA
TGTGCCAGCAGTGATCACGCGGGGAGCTCCTACAATGAGCAGTTCTTC
CASSDHAGSSYNEQFF
>TRBV7-6|few|TRBJ2-5|NA
TGTGCCAGCAGCCAAGGAGGGGAGACCCAGTACTTC
CASSQGGETQYF
>TRBV25-1|NA|TRBJ1-6|NA
TGTGCCAGCAGACGGGACATGACAACACCCCTCCACTTT
CASRRDMTTPLHF
>TRBV29-1|few|TRBJ1-1|TRBD1
TGCAGCGCTGAAACGGGACAGGGTGTGACTGAAGCTTTCTTT
CSAETGQGVTEAFF
>TRBV6-6|NA|TRBJ2-5|NA
TGTGCCAGTAAACAGGGTTCCCAAGAGACCCAGTACTTC
CASKQGSQETQYF
>TRBV6-5|NA|TRBJ2-1|TRBD1
TGTGCCAGCAGTGGATCGGGACAGGGTGCTTACAATGAGCAGTTCTTC
CASSGSGQGAYNEQFF
>TRBV18|many|TRBJ2-7|TRBD1
TGTGCCAGCTCACGCGAACCAGGGGGAAGCTCCTACGAGCAGTACTTC
CASSREPGGSSYEQYF
>TRBV27|NA|TRBJ2-2|TRBD1
TGTGCCACCCACCGGACAGGGGGCACCGGGGAGCTGTTTTTT
CATHRTGGTGELFF
>TRBV18|few|TRBJ2-7|TRBD1
TGTGCCAGCTCACTACTTGGACAGGGGGCCGGTAGGGCCTCCTACGAGCAGTACTTC
CASSLLGQGAGRASYEQYF
>TRBV18|many|TRBJ2-5|TRBD2
TGTGCCAGCTCACTGGACCTAGCGGGGGATGAGACCCAGTACTTC
CASSLDLAGDETQYF
>TRBV7-9|NA|TRBJ1-1|NA
TGTGCCAGCAGCTTAGCGGTAACGGAGGCCATGAACACTGAAGCTTTCTTT
CASSLAVTEAMNTEAFF
>TRBV20-1|few|TRBJ2-1|TRBD2
TGCAGTGCTCCGACCGGGACTAGCTTTAACAATGAGCAGTTCTTC
CSAPTGTSFNNEQFF
>TRBV29-1|few|TRBJ1-1|TRBD1
TGCAGCGGGAGGACAGGGAACACTGAAGCTTTCTTT
CSGRTGNTEAFF
>TRBV29-1|few|TRBJ1-6|TRBD1
TGCAGCGTTCGGACAGGCCCCTATAATTCACCCCTCCACTTT
CSVRTGPYNSPLHF